Below, 20 T cell receptor beta chains from the same sample are listed, as sequenced in a study of technical replicates of blood from a handful of donors. Profiling relied on immunoSEQ multiplex PCR, and the TCRdb table lists in-frame clones only, not all of them. The sample lists approximately 12,000 clones, about 90% seen once, with 8.5% to 9% in the top ten. Input material: PBMCs. The receptors were gathered from a human donor in good health.

The chain combines TRBV29-1 with TRBJ2-7; tentatively, D is TRBD1 (5 bases). Germline V CDR1 and CDR2: SQVTM, ANQGSEA. V shed 6 bases and J shed 3 bases, with 12 bases lying between them. The CDR3 has 12 amino acids. The CDR3 DNA reads as TGCAGCGTCCCTGGACAAAACTACGAGCAGTACTTC. Amino acids: CSVPGQNYEQYF.

The rearrangement joins TRBV29-1 to TRBJ2-1; TRBD2 is a possible D gene (5 bases). V was trimmed by 7 bases and J by 3 bases, leaving 10 bases between them. The germline gives CDR1 SQVTM, CDR2 ANQGSEA. The CDR3 extends over 12 amino acids. This chain's CDR3 is CSAPRDYNEQFF. CDR3 sequence (DNA): TGCAGCGCACCCCGGGACTACAATGAGCAGTTCTTC.

The chain couples TRBV12-5 to TRBJ2-6; D might be TRBD2 (5 bases). Germline V gene sequence: CDR1 LGHNT, CDR2 FRNRAP. The CDR3 spans 19 residues. V shed 2 bases and J shed 1 base, with 18 bases lying between them. This chain's CDR3 is CASGLLTPGGFSGANVLTF. In nucleotides, the CDR3 is TGTGCTAGTGGTTTGTTGACGCCAGGCGGGTTTTCTGGGGCCAACGTCCTGACTTTC. Full variable domain (rest looked up from reference TRBV12-5 and TRBJ2-6): DARVTQTPRHKVTEMGQEVTMRCQPILGHNTVFWYRQTMMQGLELLAYFRNRAPLDDSGMPKDRFSAEMPDATLATLKIQPSEPRDSAVYFCASGLLTPGGFSGANVLTFGAGSRLTVL.

The genes are TRBV5-1 and TRBJ2-7; tentative D call: TRBD1 (6 bases). The germline CDR1 and CDR2 sequences are SGHRS and YFSETQ. CDR3 length: 14 residues. Trimming left V 4 bases short and J 5 bases short, with 16 bases between. The CDR3 here is CASSLSLQGNEQYF. The CDR3 DNA is TGCGCCAGCAGCCTTTCCCTCCAGGGGAACGAGCAGTACTTC.

This chain joins TRBV6-5 and TRBJ2-1; unclear D gene. The germline CDR1 and CDR2 sequences are MNHEY and SVGAGI. V was clipped by 0 bases and J by 7 bases, with 7 bases between them. There are 13 residues in the CDR3. CDR3 in amino acids: CASSYSAANEQFF. CDR3 sequence (DNA): TGTGCCAGCAGTTACTCGGCGGCAAATGAGCAGTTCTTC.

V and J are TRBV5-4 and TRBJ1-2; 9 bases line up with TRBD1. Germline CDR1 is SGHNT and CDR2 is YYREEE (reference sequence). The ends lost 4 bases at V and 8 bases at J; junction bases unmatched: 12. The CDR3 runs to 15 residues. Here the CDR3 reads CASSPWDRAPGGYTF. Written as DNA, the CDR3 is TGTGCCAGCAGCCCATGGGACAGGGCTCCTGGGGGCTACACCTTC.

The chain employs TRBV4-1 and TRBJ1-1; no clear D. The CDR3 consists of 16 residues. Germline values: CDR1 MGHRA, CDR2 YSYEKL. V lost 1 base to trimming and J lost 1 base, with 13 bases between them. This CDR3 is CASSQVEYSRNTEAFF. The CDR3 DNA sequence: TGCGCCAGCAGCCAAGTAGAGTACAGCAGGAACACTGAAGCTTTCTTT.

The chain uses TRBV6-1 and TRBJ2-3; 8 nucleotides agree with TRBD1. There are 18 residues in the CDR3. Germline V gene sequence: CDR1 MNHNS, CDR2 SASEGT. The V gene end was trimmed by 3 bases and the J gene end by 7 bases; junction bases not matched to a gene: 18. The CDR3 nucleotides are TGTGCCAGCAGTGACCCCTCTACAGGGGGACCACTGATGTATACGCAGTATTTT. As protein: CASSDPSTGGPLMYTQYF.

J is TRBJ2-3 and V is TRBV19, with TRBD2 identical over 12 bases. Germline V gene sequence: CDR1 LNHDA, CDR2 SQIVND (reference sequence). V shed 5 bases, J shed 3 bases, and the junction held 3 bases outside the gene matches. CDR3 length: 15 amino acids. The CDR3 region has the DNA TGTGCCAGTAGTGCCGGGACTAGCGGGACAGATACGCAGTATTTT. It yields the protein CASSAGTSGTDTQYF.

The chain couples TRBV18 to TRBJ1-2; the match to TRBD1 covers 9 bases. V lost 2 bases, J lost 4 bases, and 5 bases stayed unmatched. The CDR3 totals 15 residues. The germline V gene encodes CDR1 KGHSH and CDR2 LQKENI. CDR3 bases: TGTGCCAGCTCACCAGTGGGGACAGGGACCTATGGCTACACCTTC. It translates to CASSPVGTGTYGYTF.

The CDR3 nucleotides read TGCGCCAGCAGCCTGGCGGGATTCACAGATACGCAGTATTTT. The encoded protein is CASSLAGFTDTQYF. This chain links TRBV5-1 with TRBJ2-3; D might be TRBD2 (6 bases). The ends were cut back, 4 bases at V and 2 bases at J, with 11 bases in the middle. CDR1 SGHRS and CDR2 YFSETQ come from the germline V gene. The CDR3 contains 14 residues.

The CDR3 here is CASSTGQGADEQFF. CDR3 coding DNA: TGCGCCAGCAGCACGGGACAGGGGGCAGATGAGCAGTTCTTC. This chain uses TRBV5-1 with TRBJ2-1; 12 positions match TRBD1. The junction had 4 bases not matched to a gene; V was cut back by 4 bases and J by 8 bases. The germline V gene has CDR1 SGHRS and CDR2 YFSETQ. The CDR3 has 14 residues.

This chain links TRBV21-1 with TRBJ2-7; TRBD2, the table's D call, lacks a check against the DNA. TRBV21-1 is a pseudogene segment. The CDR3 is 16 amino acids. The CDR3 DNA reads TGTGCCAGCAGCAAGGACATCGAAACGCTAGCGGGGGAGCAGTACTTC. Protein product: CASSKDIETLAGEQYF.

The chain uses TRBV7-9 and TRBJ2-7; maybe TRBD1 (6 bases). The CDR3 is 15 amino acids. Germline CDR1 SEHNR, CDR2 FQNEAQ (reference sequence). The V gene lost 6 bases and the J gene lost 3 bases, with 18 bases spanning the gap. The CDR3 here is CASRPGEPGRYEQYF. In DNA, the CDR3 is TGTGCCAGCAGACCAGGGGAGCCGGGCCGCTACGAGCAGTACTTC.

V and J are TRBV5-4 and TRBJ2-3; the D gene is possibly TRBD2 (6 bases). The CDR3 is 16 amino acids. V lost 0 bases and J 4 bases, leaving 15 bases between the germline ends. The germline gives CDR1 SGHNT, CDR2 YYREEE (reference sequence). For the CDR3, the DNA is TGTGCCAGCAGCTTGGATCAGGGCGGCGGGGCAGATACGCAGTATTTT. This gives the protein CASSLDQGGGADTQYF.

The chain has TRBV5-1 and TRBJ1-2; a possible D gene is TRBD1 (5 bases). Looked up from germline, CDR1 is SGHRS and CDR2 is YFSETQ. This CDR3 is 14 amino acids long. V was cut by 2 bases and J by 8 bases, with 16 bases left in between. CDR3 loop: CASSLGQASLGYTF. The CDR3 DNA reads as TGCGCCAGCAGCTTAGGACAAGCTTCCCTCGGCTACACCTTC.

V and J are TRBV6-5 and TRBJ2-1; 12 bases agree with TRBD2. The CDR3 is made up of 16 amino acids. Germline CDR1 and CDR2: MNHEY and SVGAGI. The V and J ends lost 2 bases and 6 bases, in that order; junction bases with no gene match: 5. In nucleotides, the CDR3 is TGTGCCAGCAGTTACAGGGCTAGCGGGAGGGGCAATGAGCAGTTCTTC. Translation: CASSYRASGRGNEQFF.

The gene calls are TRBV27 and TRBJ1-1, with 7 positions matching TRBD1. Germline V CDR1 and CDR2: MNHEY, SMNVEV (reference sequence). Trimming at V came to 4 bases and at J to 5 bases, leaving 4 bases not matched to a gene. The CDR3 totals 13 residues. CDR3: CASSSQGRTEAFF. The CDR3 nucleotides are TGTGCCAGCAGTTCACAGGGGCGGACTGAAGCTTTCTTT.

The V gene is TRBV28, the J gene TRBJ2-7, with D hard to call. The CDR3 is 15 amino acids. Germline CDR1 is MDHEN and CDR2 is SYDVKM. V lost 4 bases and J lost 5, with 18 bases in between. The CDR3, as DNA: TGTGCCAGCAGTTCCCAGCCAGACATCCAGGACGAGCAGTACTTC. Its translation is CASSSQPDIQDEQYF.

The chain joins TRBV25-1 to TRBJ2-7, with TRBD2 identical over 8 bases. Germline assignment: CDR1 MGHDK and CDR2 SYGVNS. The CDR3 has 15 residues. The V gene end was trimmed by 2 bases and the J gene end by 7 bases; junction bases not matched to a gene: 10. CDR3 sequence (DNA): TGTGCCAGCAGTGAACCCAAGACTAGCGTTGATGAGCAGTACTTC. Its translation: CASSEPKTSVDEQYF.